This TCR beta chain originates from a study of CD8 T cells in ankylosing spondylitis. In the case of this clonotype: Its antigen is currently unknown.

The study, taken as a whole, reports: Disease-linked clones bore a CD8+ phenotype, appearing relatively rarely in peripheral blood.

The authors made TCR beta libraries by quantitative 5'-RACE with molecular barcodes. TCRdb processed the 5' RACE reads anew with MiXCR; each CDR3 protein has one entry. The table lists around 340,000 distinct CDR3 sequences, about 20% of them singletons, with over 10% in the top ten. Material for sequencing was blood, either unsorted or a sorted T cell fraction (not recorded which). This TCR derives from a male donor with ankylosing spondylitis or in good health (not recorded which).

CDR3 nucleotides: TGTGCCAGCAGCTTAGTCCGCGGGGGCCTTCCGGCCACAGATACGCAGTATTTT. It encodes CASSLVRGGLPATDTQYF. The chain has TRBV11-2 and TRBJ2-3; weak D call: TRBD2 (7 bases). V was cut by 1 base and J by 2 bases, with 19 bases left in between. The CDR3 spans 18 residues. Germline V lookup: CDR1 SGHAT, CDR2 FQNNGV.